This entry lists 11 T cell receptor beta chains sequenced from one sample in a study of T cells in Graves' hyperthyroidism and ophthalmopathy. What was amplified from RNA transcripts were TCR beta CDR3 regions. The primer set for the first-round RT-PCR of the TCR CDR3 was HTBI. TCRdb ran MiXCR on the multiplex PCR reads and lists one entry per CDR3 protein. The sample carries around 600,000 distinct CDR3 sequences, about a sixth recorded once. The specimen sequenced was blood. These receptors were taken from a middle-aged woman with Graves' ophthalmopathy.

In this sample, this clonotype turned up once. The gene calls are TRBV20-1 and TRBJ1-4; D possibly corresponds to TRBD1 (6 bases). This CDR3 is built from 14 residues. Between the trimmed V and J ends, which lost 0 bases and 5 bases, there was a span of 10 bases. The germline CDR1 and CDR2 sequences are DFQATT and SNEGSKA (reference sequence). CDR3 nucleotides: TGCAGTGCTAGAGAAACAGGGTTCAATGAAAAACTGTTTTTT. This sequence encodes CSARETGFNEKLFF.

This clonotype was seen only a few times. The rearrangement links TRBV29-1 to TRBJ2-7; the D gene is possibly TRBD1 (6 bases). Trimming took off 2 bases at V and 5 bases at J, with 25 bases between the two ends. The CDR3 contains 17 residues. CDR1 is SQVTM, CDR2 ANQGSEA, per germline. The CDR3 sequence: CSVEIGSVTGSDHEQYF. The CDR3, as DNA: TGCAGCGTTGAAATCGGGTCTGTCACAGGGAGCGACCACGAGCAGTACTTC.

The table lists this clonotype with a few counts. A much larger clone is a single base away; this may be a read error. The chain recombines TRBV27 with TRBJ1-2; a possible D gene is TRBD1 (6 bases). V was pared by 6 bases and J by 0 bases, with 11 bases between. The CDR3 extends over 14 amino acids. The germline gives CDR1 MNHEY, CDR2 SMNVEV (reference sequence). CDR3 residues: CASSQQGANYGYTF. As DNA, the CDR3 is TGTGCCAGCAGCCAACAGGGAGCTAACTATGGCTACACCTTC.

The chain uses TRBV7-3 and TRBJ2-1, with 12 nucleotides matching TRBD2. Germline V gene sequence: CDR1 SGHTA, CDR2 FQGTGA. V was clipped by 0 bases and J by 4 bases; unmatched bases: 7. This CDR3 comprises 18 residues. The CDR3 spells CASSLTASGGASYNEQFF. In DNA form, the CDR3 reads TGTGCCAGCAGCTTAACGGCTAGCGGGGGGGCTTCTTACAATGAGCAGTTCTTC.

CDR3 DNA: TGTGCCAGCAGCTTAGCGCAGAGACAGACAGATACGCAGTATTTT. Its protein product is CASSLAQRQTDTQYF. The chain uses TRBV5-6 and TRBJ2-3; D possibly corresponds to TRBD1 (5 bases). The germline V and J ends were trimmed by 2 bases and 3 bases, with 13 bases remaining between them. Germline V gene sequence: CDR1 SGHDT, CDR2 YYEEEE. The CDR3 consists of 15 residues.

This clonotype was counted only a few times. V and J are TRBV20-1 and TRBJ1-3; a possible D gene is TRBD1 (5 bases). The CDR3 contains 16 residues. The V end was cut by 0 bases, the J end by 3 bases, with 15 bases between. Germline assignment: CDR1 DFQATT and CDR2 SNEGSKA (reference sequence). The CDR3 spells CSARESGRTNGNTIYF. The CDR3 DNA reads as TGCAGTGCTAGAGAATCCGGACGGACAAATGGAAACACCATATATTTT.

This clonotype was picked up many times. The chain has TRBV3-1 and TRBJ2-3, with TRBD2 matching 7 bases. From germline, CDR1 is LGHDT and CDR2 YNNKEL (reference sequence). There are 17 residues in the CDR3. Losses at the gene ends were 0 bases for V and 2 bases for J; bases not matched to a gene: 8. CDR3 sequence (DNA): TGTGCCAGCAGCCAAGATCTTGGGCGGGAGTTCACAGATACGCAGTATTTT. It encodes CASSQDLGREFTDTQYF.

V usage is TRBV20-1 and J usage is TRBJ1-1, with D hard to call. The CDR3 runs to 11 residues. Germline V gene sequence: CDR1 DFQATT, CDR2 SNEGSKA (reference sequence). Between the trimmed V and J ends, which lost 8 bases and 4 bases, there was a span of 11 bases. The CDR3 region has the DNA TGCAGTACTTACCAGGCCACTGAAGCTTTCTTT. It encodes CSTYQATEAFF.

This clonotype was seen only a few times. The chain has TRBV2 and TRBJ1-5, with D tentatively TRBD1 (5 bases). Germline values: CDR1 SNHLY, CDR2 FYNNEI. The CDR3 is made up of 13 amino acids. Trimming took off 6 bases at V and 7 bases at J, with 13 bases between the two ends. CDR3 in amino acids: CASRPGLGQPQHF. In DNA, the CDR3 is TGTGCCAGCAGACCAGGGTTGGGACAGCCCCAGCATTTT.

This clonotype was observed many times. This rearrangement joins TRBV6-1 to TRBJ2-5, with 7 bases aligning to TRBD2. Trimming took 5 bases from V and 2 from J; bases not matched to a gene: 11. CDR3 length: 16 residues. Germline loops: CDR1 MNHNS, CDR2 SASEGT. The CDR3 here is CASSTTSEGVQETQYF. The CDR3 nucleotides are TGTGCCAGCAGTACCACTAGCGAGGGCGTTCAAGAGACCCAGTACTTC.

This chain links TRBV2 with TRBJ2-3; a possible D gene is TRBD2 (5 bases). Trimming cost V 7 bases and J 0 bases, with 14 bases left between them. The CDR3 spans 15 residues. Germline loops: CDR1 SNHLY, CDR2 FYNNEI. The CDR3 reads CASNRGRISTDTQYF. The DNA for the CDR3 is TGTGCCAGCAACCGGGGAAGAATTAGCACAGATACGCAGTATTTT.